Presented here are 28 T cell receptor beta chains from one specimen sequenced in a study of control samples from healthy donors and cancer patients. TCRdb's table, derived via immunoSEQ multiplex PCR, lists solely in-frame clones and lacks some. The sample records approximately 150,000 clones, under 96% being singletons. The specimen was blood. All receptors come from a woman aged 25 to 39 in good health.

The rearrangement uses TRBV7-9 and TRBJ1-4; D is unclear. The V end was cut by 5 bases, the J end by 4 bases, with 11 bases between. Germline values: CDR1 SEHNR, CDR2 FQNEAQ (reference sequence). The CDR3 spans 14 residues. CDR3 loop: CASSPGRVNEKLFF. CDR3 sequence (DNA): TGTGCCAGCAGCCCAGGACGGGTTAATGAAAAACTGTTTTTT.

The chain recombines TRBV30 with TRBJ2-1, with D uncertain. Germline assignment: CDR1 GTSNPN and CDR2 SVGIG (reference sequence). The CDR3 spans 11 residues. V gave up 2 bases and J gave up 7 bases, with 6 bases separating them. This chain's CDR3 is CAWSNGNEQFF. As DNA, the CDR3 is TGTGCCTGGAGTAACGGGAATGAGCAGTTCTTC.

J is TRBJ2-5 and V is TRBV5-6; 9 bases are shared with TRBD1. The V gene's germline CDR1 is SGHDT and CDR2 YYEEEE. V shed 2 bases and J 6 bases; nucleotides not matched to a gene: 5. The length of the CDR3 is 14 residues. The CDR3 loop reads CASSFRQGVKTQYF. DNA for the CDR3: TGTGCCAGCAGCTTCCGACAGGGGGTGAAGACCCAGTACTTC.

This chain connects TRBV5-1 to TRBJ1-4; D perhaps matches TRBD1 (6 bases). This CDR3 comprises 15 residues. Germline V lookup: CDR1 SGHRS, CDR2 YFSETQ. Trimming cost V 0 bases and J 6 bases, with 12 bases left between them. The CDR3 bases are TGCGCCAGCAGCTTGGCGGGCCAGGGGTATGAAAAACTGTTTTTT. Translating gives CASSLAGQGYEKLFF.

This rearrangement joins TRBV10-1 to TRBJ2-3, with TRBD2 matching over 10 bases. Trimming cost V 10 bases and J 2 bases; bases outside gene matches: 6. The CDR3 has 14 amino acids. Germline CDR1 reads WNHNN; CDR2 reads SYGVQD (reference sequence). Written as DNA, the CDR3 is TGCGCCACTATGGGACTAGCGAACACAGATACGCAGTATTTT. Encoded protein: CATMGLANTDTQYF.

The V call is TRBV7-8, the J call TRBJ1-4, with 8 bases identical to TRBD1. Per the germline V gene, CDR1 is SGHVS and CDR2 is FQNEAQ. This CDR3 spans 17 amino acids. V shed 5 bases, J shed 8 bases, and the junction held 16 bases outside the gene matches. DNA of the CDR3: TGTGCCAGCAGCGCCCCACCTCCCGGACAGGGTGGGGAAAAACTGTTTTTT. This encodes CASSAPPPGQGGEKLFF.

The gene calls are TRBV30 and TRBJ1-2, with 7 nucleotides matching TRBD1. Germline CDR1 is GTSNPN and CDR2 is SVGIG (reference sequence). The CDR3 loop spans 15 amino acids. V lost 4 bases, J lost 8 bases, and 16 bases stayed unmatched. The CDR3 DNA follows: TGTGCCTGGAACCCTCCCACCGGGACAGCGTCGGGCTACACCTTC. The encoded protein is CAWNPPTGTASGYTF.

This rearrangement joins TRBV18 to TRBJ1-2; 9 nucleotides agree with TRBD1. CDR3 length: 14 residues. Per germline, CDR1 KGHSH and CDR2 LQKENI. J was trimmed by 6 bases and V by 3 bases; bases with no gene match: 5. CDR3 protein: CASSPENRGHGYTF. DNA of the CDR3: TGTGCCAGCTCACCGGAGAACAGGGGGCATGGCTACACCTTC.

The CDR3 loop is CASSLQGARSSGANVLTF. The CDR3 region has the DNA TGTGCCAGCAGCTTACAGGGGGCAAGAAGCTCTGGGGCCAACGTCCTGACTTTC. The chain is built from TRBV7-8 and TRBJ2-6, with TRBD1 identical over 8 bases. V was pared by 2 bases and J by 0 bases, with 6 bases of the junction left unmatched. In germline, CDR1 is SGHVS, CDR2 FQNEAQ. This CDR3 region has 18 residues.

The genes are TRBV2 and TRBJ2-7; 9 bases match TRBD1. Germline CDR1 reads SNHLY; CDR2 reads FYNNEI. The length of the CDR3 is 17 residues. J was trimmed by 0 bases and V by 6 bases; bases with no gene match: 12. CDR3 sequence (DNA): TGTGCCAGCAGATCCACAGGGGGCGCGTTTAGCTCCTACGAGCAGTACTTC. Amino acid sequence: CASRSTGGAFSSYEQYF.

V usage is TRBV11-2 and J usage is TRBJ2-1; 8 bases are a match to TRBD1. There are 15 residues in the CDR3. CDR1 and CDR2 from the germline V gene are SGHAT and FQNNGV. The V and J ends lost 4 bases and 7 bases, in that order; junction bases with no gene match: 9. The CDR3 DNA follows: TGTGCCAGCAGCTCAGAACGCAGGGGGCAAAATGAGCAGTTCTTC. Translation: CASSSERRGQNEQFF.

The genes are TRBV29-1 and TRBJ1-2; D is possibly TRBD1 (5 bases). Germline CDR1 reads SQVTM; CDR2 reads ANQGSEA. Trimming removed 4 bases at V and 4 bases at J, with 22 bases between. This CDR3 is 16 amino acids long. CDR3 sequence: CSVGSTVRQGGYGYTF. In DNA form, the CDR3 reads TGCAGCGTTGGGTCCACGGTTCGGCAGGGAGGCTATGGCTACACCTTC.

The chain links TRBV6-5 to TRBJ2-7; D could derive from TRBD1 or TRBD2 (7 bases each). Germline loops: CDR1 MNHEY, CDR2 SVGAGI. The germline V and J ends were trimmed by 8 bases and 3 bases, with 20 bases remaining between them. The CDR3 sequence is 15 residues long. The CDR3 DNA reads as TGTGCCAGCGGATACAGGGGAGGGGGATTCTACGAGCAGTACTTC. Translation: CASGYRGGGFYEQYF.

This chain joins TRBV4-2 and TRBJ1-4; D is unclear. V was pared by 3 bases and J by 0 bases, with 8 bases between. The CDR3 has 15 residues. Germline V gene sequence: CDR1 LGHNA, CDR2 YNFKEQ. For the CDR3, the DNA is TGTGCCAGCAGCCACCCCGGTGCAACTAATGAAAAACTGTTTTTT. Translating it yields CASSHPGATNEKLFF.

The CDR3 protein is CATSRGGGQTFEQFF. In nucleotides, the CDR3 is TGTGCCACCAGCAGAGGGGGGGGCCAGACATTTGAGCAGTTCTTC. This sequence joins TRBV15 and TRBJ2-1; weak D call: TRBD2 (7 bases). Trimming removed 1 base from V and 9 bases from J, with 16 bases in between. Germline values: CDR1 LNHNV, CDR2 YYDKDF (reference sequence). The CDR3 contains 15 residues.

J is TRBJ1-3 and V is TRBV11-2, with 7 bases that match TRBD1. The ends lost 3 bases at V and 4 bases at J; junction bases unmatched: 6. Germline CDR1 is SGHAT and CDR2 is FQNNGV. CDR3 length: 15 amino acids. The CDR3 spells CASSFTGTAGNTIYF. The CDR3, as DNA: TGTGCCAGCAGCTTCACCGGGACAGCAGGAAACACCATATATTTT.

The V call is TRBV30, the J call TRBJ2-1, with unresolved D. Germline V CDR1 and CDR2: GTSNPN, SVGIG (reference sequence). V was trimmed by 4 bases and J by 4 bases, leaving 5 bases between them. The length of the CDR3 is 11 residues. The CDR3 region is CAWTAYNEQFF. As DNA, the CDR3 is TGTGCCTGGACTGCATACAATGAGCAGTTCTTC.

The CDR3 is CATSDNVGRVTGELFF. The CDR3 DNA reads as TGTGCCACCAGTGATAACGTGGGCAGGGTGACCGGGGAGCTGTTTTTT. This sequence joins TRBV24-1 and TRBJ2-2; tentatively, D is TRBD1 (5 bases). Germline lookup yields CDR1 KGHDR and CDR2 SFDVKD. The V end was cut by 3 bases, the J end by 5 bases, with 15 bases between. CDR3 length equals 16 residues.

V gene TRBV11-2 combines with J gene TRBJ2-3; a possible D gene is TRBD2 (7 bases). Trimming removed 1 base from V and 2 bases from J, with 10 bases in between. Per the germline V gene, CDR1 is SGHAT and CDR2 is FQNNGV. The CDR3 spans 15 residues. CDR3: CASSLGRGHTDTQYF. CDR3 nucleotides: TGTGCCAGCAGCTTAGGGCGGGGGCACACAGATACGCAGTATTTT.

This chain uses TRBV19 with TRBJ1-3; D possibly corresponds to TRBD1 (6 bases). Germline CDR1 and CDR2: LNHDA and SQIVND (reference sequence). V was pared by 4 bases and J by 4 bases, with 8 bases between. The CDR3 spans 13 residues. The CDR3 here is CASSTDRGNTIYF. As DNA, the CDR3 is TGTGCCAGTAGTACCGACAGGGGAAACACCATATATTTT.

This chain joins TRBV6-2 or TRBV6-3 and TRBJ2-5; perhaps TRBD1 as D (7 bases). This CDR3 spans 17 amino acids. Per germline, CDR1 MNHEY and CDR2 SVGEGT. V lost 6 bases and J lost 5, with 25 bases in between. The CDR3 DNA sequence: TGTGCCAGCAGCTCTGGACTATTAGGGGGCACCATGGAGACCCAGTACTTC. Protein: CASSSGLLGGTMETQYF.

This chain uses TRBV10-3 with TRBJ2-2; D unclear. CDR3 length: 13 residues. Looked up from germline, CDR1 is ENHRY and CDR2 is SYGVKD. Trimming left V 8 bases short and J 4 bases short, with 11 bases between. DNA for the CDR3: TGTGCCATCCGGCTAGTAATCACCGGGGAGCTGTTTTTT. This sequence encodes CAIRLVITGELFF.

The gene calls are TRBV19 and TRBJ1-2; D not certain. V lost 6 bases and J lost 8, with 7 bases in between. From germline, CDR1 is LNHDA and CDR2 SQIVND (reference sequence). CDR3 length: 10 residues. The CDR3 spells CASSGGGYTF. CDR3 nucleotide sequence: TGTGCCAGTAGCGGAGGAGGCTACACCTTC.

The chain uses TRBV21-1 and TRBJ2-7; the table's D call, TRBD2, was not checked against the DNA. TRBV21-1 is a pseudogene segment. CDR3 length equals 18 residues. This CDR3 is CASSKGLAGGPSSYEQYF. DNA of the CDR3: TGTGCCAGCAGCAAAGGGCTAGCGGGAGGTCCTAGCTCCTACGAGCAGTACTTC.

This clone was observed once. J is TRBJ2-5 and V is TRBV2; 8 bases align to TRBD1. The ends lost 7 bases at V and 5 bases at J; junction bases unmatched: 6. The CDR3 length is 13 residues. Germline V lookup: CDR1 SNHLY, CDR2 FYNNEI. CDR3 loop: CASTRGQGETQYF. The CDR3 DNA reads as TGTGCCAGCACGAGAGGACAGGGCGAGACCCAGTACTTC. Full variable domain (rest looked up from reference TRBV2 and TRBJ2-5): EPEVTQTPSHQVTQMGQEVILRCVPISNHLYFYWYRQILGQKVEFLVSFYNNEISEKSEIFDDQFSVERPDGSNFTLKIRSTKLEDSAMYFCASTRGQGETQYFGPGTRLLVL.

The V gene is TRBV19, the J gene TRBJ2-3; D remains ambiguous. Germline lookup yields CDR1 LNHDA and CDR2 SQIVND (reference sequence). The CDR3 runs to 14 residues. V lost 3 bases, J lost 0 bases, and 7 bases lay in between. The CDR3 loop is CASSMTDSTDTQYF. DNA of the CDR3: TGTGCCAGTAGTATGACGGATAGCACAGATACGCAGTATTTT.

V is TRBV30 and J is TRBJ1-1; D ambiguous. CDR1 and CDR2 (germline): GTSNPN, SVGIG (reference sequence). The ends were cut back, 0 bases at V and 9 bases at J, with 14 bases in the middle. This CDR3 spans 13 amino acids. Written as DNA, the CDR3 is TGTGCCTGGAGTGTGAGTCCAGGTCGAAAAGCTTTCTTT. Protein product: CAWSVSPGRKAFF.

This clone was detected only once. The chain uses TRBV5-4 and TRBJ1-1; TRBD1 agrees at 8 bases. Trimming removed 4 bases from V and 0 bases from J; junction bases left unmatched: 2. The CDR3 consists of 14 residues. Germline CDR1 and CDR2: SGHNT and YYREEE (reference sequence). CDR3 amino acids: CASSQDRVNTEAFF. The CDR3 DNA reads TGTGCCAGCAGCCAGGACAGGGTGAACACTGAAGCTTTCTTT.